What follows describes a single T cell receptor beta chain. A few counts support this clonotype. The antigen this receptor binds is unknown. No per-base quality is available; no much larger clone lies one base away. Only healthy Caucasian donors were included. Three pairs of female monozygotic twins, all aged about 18 to 29 years, made up the twin cohort. Miltenyi CD45RO+ enrichment and human naive T-cell isolation kits were used to isolate memory (CD45RO+) and naive T cells from PBMC. The data were obtained in a study of identical twins (dated by TCRdb to the mid-2010s). The study in broad terms: The study deep-sequenced TCR alpha and beta repertoires from monozygotic twins, unrelated adults of various ages and cord blood to test whether fetal clonotypes persist. To rule out contamination, replicate twin experiments were performed at different times with different library preparation protocols.

Receptor amplification or capture employed 5' RACE. Data came from an Illumina HiSeq 2000. Template switching introduced a universal primer binding site; the final cDNA contained a unique molecular identifier, enabling accurate counting of TCR cDNA molecules. Specific primers in the conserved constant-segment region were used to synthesize first-strand cDNA for TCR alpha and beta chains. To control for contamination, each cDNA library was double barcoded with a SMART-Mk sample barcode plus Illumina barcodes. TruSeq adapter sequences and Illumina sample barcodes were added in two successive PCR steps. Sequencing of the TCR alpha and beta cDNA libraries was done on the Illumina HiSeq platform using custom primers. Per the authors' processing: Unique molecular identifiers were extracted from raw reads with MiGEC, and CDR3 positions were determined with MiXCR. For each individual, recombination models were inferred using an EM algorithm with the repgenHMM and IGoR tools. Shared clonotypes were analyzed with the tcR package in R, and sharing was normalized by the product of cloneset sizes. To study raw recombination free of thymic and clonal selection effects, out-of-frame nonproductive sequences were analyzed. TCRdb itself trimmed the public reads at Q25 with fastp, ran MiXCR and retained productive beta chains. Rows matching on CDR3 protein sequence are summarized as one entry with the most common DNA and genes. TCRdb's processing, not the authors', yielded these V and J calls. Within this sample are a few hundred thousand distinct CDR3 sequences, with roughly 12% of them counted one time only. The ten largest make up 4% to 5% of the sample.

Summary of the overall study and its limitations: Compared with coincidental sharing between unrelated individuals, an excess of low generation-probability sequences was observed among out-of-frame TCR alpha sequences shared between twins. Fewer insertions were carried by abundant cord blood beta clonotypes; a weaker similar trend was observed in young adult naive repertoires, while no such trend was observed in memory repertoires. Because the same donors could not be followed over many years, conclusions were based on cross-sectional statistical analysis. Excess twin sharing in beta out-of-frame sequences was weaker because fewer shared sequences lowered the signal-to-noise ratio. In monozygotic twins, recombination models systematically underestimated out-of-frame TCR alpha sharing, but the models matched the sharing seen between unrelated individuals. Zero-insertion analyses could be partly confounded by invariant T cells such as MAIT and iNKT, though diverse VJ usage argued against such confounding for most clonotypes.

The CDR3 goes from the cysteine to the phenylalanine over 14 residues. Kept here is only the CDR3 DNA, which spans 42 bases and is read in frame from base 1. V is pared back by 8 bases and J by 3 bases, with 18 bases lying between the germline termini. CDR1 and CDR2, per the germline V gene, are SQVTM and ANQGSEA. This sample was shared with a second study, whose subject was yellow fever vaccine responses in identical twins. The second study, in turn, reports: According to the authors, the vaccine-induced T cell response in identical twins seemed to be partly convergent and partly specific to each individual. Focusing on identical twins, the study followed the T cell clones that responded to the vaccine, and did so with precision.

The rearrangement combines TRBV29-1 with TRBJ2-3; 6 matching bases give a weak D call of TRBD1. This clonotype originated in a young woman in good health. Sequenced input: memory (CD45RO+) T cells sorted from blood. This sample's cell subset or site label indicates: CD45RO+ enriched T cells. The bases read TGCAGCTTTCAGGGGAGTTTCCGTACAGATACGCAGTATTTT. The encoded protein is CSFQGSFRTDTQYF.